This TCR beta chain was sequenced for a study of molecular identifiers for immune sequencing clone quantification. Via MiXCR, TCRdb re-called the PCR reads, giving one row per CDR3 protein. Of over 600,000 distinct CDR3 sequences listed, just under 20% are singletons. About this clonotype itself: Its antigen remains unidentified. At one of its ends the junction is not consistent with the germline gene, which may arise from a read error.

This CDR3 has 16 amino acids. Germline V gene data show CDR1 as MDHEN and CDR2 as SYDVKM. General study points: Effector cells had over 99% of their molecules in clones above 20 RNA copies, while naive cells had under 1%.

The sequence derives from a human donor in good health. Some libraries in this study had Jurkat cell RNA spiked in. The chain recombines TRBV28 with TRBJ2-1, with unresolved D. Sequenced sample: naive CD8+ T cells from blood, with Jurkat cell RNA spiked in. Subset here: FACS-sorted CD8+CD4-CCR7+CD45RA+ naive T cells. The CDR3 region has the DNA TGTGCCAGCACCCCCTTAAGGGAAAGCTCCTACGATGAGCAGTTCTTC. Translation gives CASTPLRESSYDEQFF.